This is a list of T cell receptor beta chains from one sample in a study of control samples from healthy donors and cancer patients. Assay: immunoSEQ multiplex PCR; the TCRdb copy retains only in-frame clones and omits some. The sample includes about 160,000 clones, 96% of them seen just once. The sequenced sample consisted of blood. Source of these receptors: a woman under 40 in good health. CDR3s include the opening cysteine and the closing phenylalanine or tryptophan. The D gene is left open where the match is weak. Clone size is shown for a subset of rows, as once, few, many or a class of expanded clone.

j_call clone_size v_call d_call cdr3_nt cdr3_aa
TRBJ1-1 once TRBV5-8 TRBD1 TGTGCCAGCAGCTTGGGCAGGGGGAGCACTGAAGCTTTCTTT CASSLGRGSTEAFF
TRBJ2-5 - TRBV9 TRBD2 TGTGCCAGCAGCGTAGCACGGGATCGAGCGGGGGGGCCCGATGAGACCCAGTACTTC CASSVARDRAGGPDETQYF
TRBJ2-5 - TRBV5-3 - TGTGCCAGAAGCCTACAGGGAGTAGGGCAAGAGACCCAGTACTTC CARSLQGVGQETQYF
TRBJ2-3 - TRBV28 - TGTGCCAGCAGTTTGACCAGGGGGGGCTTCACAGATACGCAGTATTTT CASSLTRGGFTDTQYF
TRBJ2-5 - TRBV5-1 - TGCGCCAGCAGCCCCTTTGGGCCTTCGAGAGAGACCCAGTACTTC CASSPFGPSRETQYF
TRBJ2-3 - TRBV28 TRBD1 TGTGCCAGCAGTTGGACAGGGAGCACAGATACGCAGTATTTT CASSWTGSTDTQYF
TRBJ1-1 - TRBV9 - TGTGCCAGCAGCCTCCTGGGGGGGGCCCCGAACACTGAAGCTTTCTTT CASSLLGGAPNTEAFF
TRBJ2-3 - TRBV6-4 - TGTGCCAGCAGTGGGACAGACACAGATACGCAGTATTTT CASSGTDTDTQYF
TRBJ2-2 few TRBV6-4 - TGTGCCAGCAGTGAGACGGACGGGCCCGGGGAGCTGTTTTTT CASSETDGPGELFF
TRBJ2-7 - TRBV5-1 - TGCGCCAGCAGTCCCGGGACGGACCCCTACGAGCAGTACTTC CASSPGTDPYEQYF
TRBJ2-1 - TRBV9 TRBD2 TGTGCCAGCAGCGATAAGAGGGCGGGAGACAATGAGCAGTTCTTC CASSDKRAGDNEQFF
TRBJ1-2 - TRBV19 - TGTGCCAGTAAAAAGGGGCTCAACTATGGCTACACCTTC CASKKGLNYGYTF
TRBJ2-2 once TRBV2 - TGTGCCAGCCGAGGTGGAGACTCGAACACCGGGGAGCTGTTTTTT CASRGGDSNTGELFF
TRBJ1-5 - TRBV6-1 - TGTGCCAGCAGTGAAGTGGGGGGGACCAATCAGCCCCAGCATTTT CASSEVGGTNQPQHF
TRBJ1-1 - TRBV5-5 - TGTGCCAGCAGCTTGGCCTCTACTGAAGCTTTCTTT CASSLASTEAFF
TRBJ2-7 few TRBV2 - TGTGCCAGCAGTGAAGTAACAGGGCACGAGCAGTACTTC CASSEVTGHEQYF
TRBJ1-1 - TRBV19 - TGTGCCAGTAAAACGTACGTCCGGAACACTGAAGCTTTCTTT CASKTYVRNTEAFF
TRBJ1-1 - TRBV6-5 TRBD1 TGTGCCAGCAGTTACGGGGGACAGACAGAAGCTTTCTTT CASSYGGQTEAFF
TRBJ2-1 - TRBV5-4 - TGTGCCAGCAGCTTTACGGTTAGCTCCTACAATGAGCAGTTCTTC CASSFTVSSYNEQFF
TRBJ2-7 - TRBV14 - TGTGCCAGCAGCCCTGGGGCCGACTCCTACGAGCAGTACTTC CASSPGADSYEQYF
TRBJ1-5 - TRBV15 TRBD1 TGTGCCACCAGCAGAGAGACGGCGCACAGGGGGGAGGGCAATCAGCCCCAGCATTTT CATSRETAHRGEGNQPQHF
TRBJ2-5 - TRBV28 - TGTGCCAGCAGGGTACCGGGACGTTGGTACCAAGAGACCCAGTACTTC CASRVPGRWYQETQYF
TRBJ2-7 once TRBV27 - TGTGCCAGCAGTTTCTTCTTCGGCGGGACCTACGAGCAGTACTTC CASSFFFGGTYEQYF
TRBJ2-7 - TRBV13 - TGTGCCAGCAGCCCAAAAGGGAGAGTGTGGGAGCAGTACTTC CASSPKGRVWEQYF
TRBJ2-5 once TRBV19 - TGTGCCAGTAGCCCCCTCGGGGAAGAGACCCAGTACTTC CASSPLGEETQYF
TRBJ1-4 - TRBV5-4 TRBD1 TGTGCCAGCAGCCCGGGGACAGGACTTAATGAAAAACTGTTTTTT CASSPGTGLNEKLFF
TRBJ1-5 once TRBV27 - TGTGCCAGCAGTTTTGGCCCGGATCAGCCCCAGCATTTT CASSFGPDQPQHF
TRBJ2-7 - TRBV5-1 TRBD1 TGCGCCAGCAGCGTAGACAGGGGCTACGAGCAGTACTTC CASSVDRGYEQYF